The rows below give T cell receptor beta chains drawn from one sample of a study of shared clonotypes between healthy human individuals. Generated by immunoSEQ multiplex PCR, the TCRdb table keeps only in-frame clones and is missing some. The profile covers about 2.1 million clones, with approximately 94% appearing a single time and under 2% taken by the ten largest. Sequencing was done on a sample of naive CD8+ T cells from PBMCs. These TCRs come from a young man in good health. Some clones in this sample may be carry-over from other donors' samples. Each CDR3 is given without its conserved first and last residue.

TRBJ1-1,TRBV4-1,ASVRHREDTEAF
TRBJ1-1,TRBV11-2,ASSFWGHSNTEAF
TRBJ2-2,TRBV5-5,ASSLRYWTGGFGGELF
.,TRBV5-6,ASSFGSDYEQY
TRBJ2-5,TRBV7-3,ASSPGLAGGPFQETQY
TRBJ2-1,TRBV7-6,ASSRTLSSYNEQF
TRBJ2-3,TRBV29-1,SVEDRASGSTDTQY
TRBJ1-1,TRBV27,ASSPRGRLYHTEAF
TRBJ2-7,TRBV4-3,ASSQDVREGHFEQY
TRBJ2-7,TRBV2,ASKGTVGSYEQY
TRBJ2-1,TRBV5-5,ASSPRSLRDYNEQF
TRBJ1-5,TRBV7-2,ASSLVPGGLVVQPQH
TRBJ2-2,TRBV29-1,SVLAPTGELF
TRBJ2-7,TRBV7-6,ASSLGVGGHEQY
TRBJ2-1,TRBV27,ASRLKAGQGASYNEQF
TRBJ1-2,TRBV28,ASSLAVLQGANGYT
TRBJ2-2,TRBV6-6,ASSQEANTGELF
TRBJ2-5,TRBV7-2,ASSPHRGTQY
TRBJ2-1,TRBV7-9,ASSFKVGNEQF
TRBJ2-1,TRBV28,ASSLAGGPNEQF
TRBJ2-7,TRBV7-2,ASSFTGTASYEQY